A single sample is the source of the 3 T cell receptor beta chains below, sequenced in a study of beta chain features in type 1 diabetes. Expressed TCRB transcripts were sequenced because the entire RNA isolate underwent reverse transcription. Here immunoSEQ multiplex PCR was the method, and the copy in TCRdb shows in-frame clones only, minus some. The sample has a few hundred thousand clones, around 16% seen once; the top ten hold 0.019%. The sample was naive CD4+ T cells from blood. Receptors were obtained from a woman aged 18-35 years in good health.

This clone was seen a handful of times. The CDR3 coding sequence is TGTGCCTGGAGTGTCCAGGTCGAAGAGACCCAGTACTTC. This translates into CAWSVQVEETQYF. The rearrangement uses TRBV30 and TRBJ2-5, with D hard to call. From germline, CDR1 is GTSNPN and CDR2 SVGIG (reference sequence). Trimming shortened V by 0 bases and J by 3 bases, and 8 bases separated the two germline ends. This CDR3 comprises 13 residues.

There are a few counts of this clone. This chain uses TRBV30 with TRBJ1-1; 7 bases align to TRBD1. V gave up 3 bases and J gave up 3 bases; unmatched junction bases: 10. Germline V lookup: CDR1 GTSNPN, CDR2 SVGIG (reference sequence). The CDR3 covers 15 residues. The DNA of the CDR3 is TGTGCCTGGAGCTTCGGGATGGGACAGTACACTGAAGCTTTCTTT. Protein sequence: CAWSFGMGQYTEAFF.

In its sample, this clone was seen a few times. The V gene is TRBV7-9, the J gene TRBJ2-1; the D is unclear. Germline V lookup: CDR1 SEHNR, CDR2 FQNEAQ (reference sequence). Deletions cut 4 bases from V and 10 bases from J, with 11 bases between. The CDR3 sequence is 12 residues long. The CDR3 region has the DNA TGTGCCAGCAGCTCTCCGGGTCCCGAGCAGTTCTTC. Amino acids: CASSSPGPEQFF.